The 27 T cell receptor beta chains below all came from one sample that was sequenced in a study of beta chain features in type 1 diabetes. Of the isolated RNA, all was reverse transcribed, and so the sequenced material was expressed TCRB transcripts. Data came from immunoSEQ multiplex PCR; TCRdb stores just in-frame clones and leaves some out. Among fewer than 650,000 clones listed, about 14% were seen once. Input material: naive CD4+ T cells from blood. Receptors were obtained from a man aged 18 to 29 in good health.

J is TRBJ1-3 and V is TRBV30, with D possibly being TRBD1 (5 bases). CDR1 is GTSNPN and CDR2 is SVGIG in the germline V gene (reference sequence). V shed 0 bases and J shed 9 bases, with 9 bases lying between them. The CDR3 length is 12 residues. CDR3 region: CAWSVPGGTIYF. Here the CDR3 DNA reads TGTGCCTGGAGTGTACCTGGGGGCACCATATATTTT.

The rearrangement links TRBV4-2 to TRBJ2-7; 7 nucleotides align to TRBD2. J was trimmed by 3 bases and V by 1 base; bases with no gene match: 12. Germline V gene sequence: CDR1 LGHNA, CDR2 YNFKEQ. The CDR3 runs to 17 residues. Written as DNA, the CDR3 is TGTGCCAGCAGCCAAGTCCCGCTAGTAGCGGGCGGCTACGAGCAGTACTTC. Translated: CASSQVPLVAGGYEQYF.

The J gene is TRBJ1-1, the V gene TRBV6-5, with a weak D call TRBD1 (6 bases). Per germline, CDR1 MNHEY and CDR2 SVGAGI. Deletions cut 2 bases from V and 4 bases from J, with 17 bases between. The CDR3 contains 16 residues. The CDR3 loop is CASSYHRAAGATEAFF. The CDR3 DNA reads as TGTGCCAGCAGTTACCACCGGGCAGCAGGGGCCACTGAAGCTTTCTTT.

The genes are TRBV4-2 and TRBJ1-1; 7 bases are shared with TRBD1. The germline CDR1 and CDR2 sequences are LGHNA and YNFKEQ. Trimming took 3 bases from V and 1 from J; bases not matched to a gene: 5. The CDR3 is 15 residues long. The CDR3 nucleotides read TGTGCCAGCAGCCAGGCTAACAGGGGGAACACTGAAGCTTTCTTT. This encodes CASSQANRGNTEAFF.

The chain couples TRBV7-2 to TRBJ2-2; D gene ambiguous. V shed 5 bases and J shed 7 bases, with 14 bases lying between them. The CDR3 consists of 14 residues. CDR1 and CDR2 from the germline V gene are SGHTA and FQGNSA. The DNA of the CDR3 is TGTGCCAGCAGCGCCAGCCCCGTGGTCGGGGAGCTGTTTTTT. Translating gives CASSASPVVGELFF.

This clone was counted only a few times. The CDR3 region is CATSRDQGQVGGYTF. The DNA for the CDR3 is TGTGCCACCAGCAGAGATCAAGGGCAAGTAGGCGGCTACACCTTC. The rearrangement uses TRBV15 and TRBJ1-2; D ambiguous. The CDR3 loop spans 15 amino acids. Looked up from germline, CDR1 is LNHNV and CDR2 is YYDKDF (reference sequence). V was clipped by 0 bases and J by 8 bases, with 16 bases between them. The complete variable domain, with remaining parts taken from reference TRBV15 and TRBJ1-2, reads DAMVIQNPRYQVTQFGKPVTLSCSQTLNHNVMYWYQQKSSQAPKLLFHYYDKDFNNEADTPDNFQSRRPNTSFCFLDIRSPGLGDTAMYLCATSRDQGQVGGYTFGSGTRLTVV.

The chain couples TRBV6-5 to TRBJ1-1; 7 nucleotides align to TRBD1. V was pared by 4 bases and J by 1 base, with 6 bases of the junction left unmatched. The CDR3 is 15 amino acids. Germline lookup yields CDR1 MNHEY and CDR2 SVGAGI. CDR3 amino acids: CASSSQGQSNTEAFF. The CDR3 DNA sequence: TGTGCCAGCAGTTCCCAGGGACAGTCGAACACTGAAGCTTTCTTT.

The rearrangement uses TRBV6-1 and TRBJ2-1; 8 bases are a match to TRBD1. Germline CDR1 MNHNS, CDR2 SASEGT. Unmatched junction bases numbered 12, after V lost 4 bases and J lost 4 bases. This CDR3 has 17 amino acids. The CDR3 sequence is CASSALLGQVAYNEQFF. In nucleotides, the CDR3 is TGTGCCAGCAGTGCCCTCTTGGGACAGGTGGCATACAATGAGCAGTTCTTC.

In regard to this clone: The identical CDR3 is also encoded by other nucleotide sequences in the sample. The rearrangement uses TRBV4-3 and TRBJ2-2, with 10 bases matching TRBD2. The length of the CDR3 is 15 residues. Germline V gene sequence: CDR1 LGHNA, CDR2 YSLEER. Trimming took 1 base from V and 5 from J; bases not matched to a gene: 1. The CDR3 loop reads CASSQGTSGTGELFF. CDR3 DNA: TGCGCCAGCAGCCAAGGGACTAGCGGAACCGGGGAGCTGTTTTTT.

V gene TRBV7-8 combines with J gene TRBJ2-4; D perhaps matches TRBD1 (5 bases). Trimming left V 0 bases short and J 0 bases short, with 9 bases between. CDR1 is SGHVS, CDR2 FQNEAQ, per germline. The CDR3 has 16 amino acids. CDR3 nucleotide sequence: TGTGCCAGCAGCTTAGCAGGGGCTATAGCCAAAAACATTCAGTACTTC. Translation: CASSLAGAIAKNIQYF.

The CDR3 loop is CASSQDTNRMGFGLEQYF. The CDR3 DNA sequence: TGTGCCAGCAGCCAAGACACTAATCGTATGGGTTTTGGTTTGGAGCAGTACTTC. The rearrangement uses TRBV4-2 and TRBJ2-7; no firm D call. V shed 0 bases and J shed 7 bases, with 25 bases lying between them. The CDR3 length is 18 residues. From germline, CDR1 is LGHNA and CDR2 YNFKEQ.

The CDR3 here is CASTSGFPQYF. The DNA for the CDR3 is TGTGCCAGCACCAGCGGGTTTCCGCAGTATTTT. The V and J genes are TRBV2 and TRBJ2-3; D is possibly TRBD2 (6 bases). The length of the CDR3 is 11 residues. Germline V CDR1 and CDR2: SNHLY, FYNNEI. V lost 7 bases and J 10 bases, leaving 12 bases between the germline ends.

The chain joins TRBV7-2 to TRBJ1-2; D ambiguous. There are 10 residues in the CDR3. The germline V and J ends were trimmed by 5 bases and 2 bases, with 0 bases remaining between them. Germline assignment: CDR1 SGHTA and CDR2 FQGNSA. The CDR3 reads CASSNYGYTF. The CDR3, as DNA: TGTGCCAGCAGCAACTATGGCTACACCTTC.

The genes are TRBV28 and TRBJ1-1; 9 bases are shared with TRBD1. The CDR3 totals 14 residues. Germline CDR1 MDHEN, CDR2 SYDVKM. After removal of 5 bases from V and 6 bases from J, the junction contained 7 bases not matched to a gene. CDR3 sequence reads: CASSPQGALPEAFF. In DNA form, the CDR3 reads TGTGCCAGCAGTCCACAGGGGGCGCTTCCTGAAGCTTTCTTT.

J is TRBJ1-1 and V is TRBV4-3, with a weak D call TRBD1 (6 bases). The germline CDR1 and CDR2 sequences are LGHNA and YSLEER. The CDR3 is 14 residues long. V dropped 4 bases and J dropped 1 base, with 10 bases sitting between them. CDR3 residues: CASSRGQQNTEAFF. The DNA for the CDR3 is TGCGCCAGCAGCCGTGGACAGCAGAACACTGAAGCTTTCTTT.

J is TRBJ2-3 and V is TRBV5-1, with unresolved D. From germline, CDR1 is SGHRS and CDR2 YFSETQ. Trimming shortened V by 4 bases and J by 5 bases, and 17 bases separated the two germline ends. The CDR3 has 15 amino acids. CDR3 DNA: TGCGCCAGCAGCGGGGAAGAGGCCTCGGTAGATACGCAGTATTTT. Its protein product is CASSGEEASVDTQYF. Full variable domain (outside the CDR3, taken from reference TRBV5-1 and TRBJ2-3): KAGVTQTPRYLIKTRGQQVTLSCSPISGHRSVSWYQQTPGQGLQFLFEYFSETQRNKGNFPGRFSGRQFSNSRSEMNVSTLELGDSALYLCASSGEEASVDTQYFGPGTRLTVL.

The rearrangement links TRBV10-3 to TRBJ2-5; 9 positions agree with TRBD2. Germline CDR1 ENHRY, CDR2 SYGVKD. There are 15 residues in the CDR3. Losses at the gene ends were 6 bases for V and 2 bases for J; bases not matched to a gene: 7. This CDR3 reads CAIRPGTSLQETQYF. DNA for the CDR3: TGTGCCATCAGACCCGGGACTAGCCTACAAGAGACCCAGTACTTC.

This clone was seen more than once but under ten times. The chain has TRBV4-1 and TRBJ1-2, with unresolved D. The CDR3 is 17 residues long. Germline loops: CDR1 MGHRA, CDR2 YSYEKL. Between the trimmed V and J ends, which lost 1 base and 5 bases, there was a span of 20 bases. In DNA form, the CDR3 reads TGCGCCAGCAGCCAAGTGGGTACGGCACCAACCGTTTATGGCTACACCTTC. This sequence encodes CASSQVGTAPTVYGYTF.

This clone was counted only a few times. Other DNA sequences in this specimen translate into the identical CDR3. In DNA form, the CDR3 reads TGCGCCAGCAGCTTAGACAGAGATCAGCCCCAGCATTTT. This gives the protein CASSLDRDQPQHF. V and J are TRBV5-1 and TRBJ1-5, with D possibly matching TRBD1 (5 bases). Trimming took off 2 bases at V and 5 bases at J, with 8 bases between the two ends. The CDR3 has 13 amino acids. The germline V gene encodes CDR1 SGHRS and CDR2 YFSETQ.

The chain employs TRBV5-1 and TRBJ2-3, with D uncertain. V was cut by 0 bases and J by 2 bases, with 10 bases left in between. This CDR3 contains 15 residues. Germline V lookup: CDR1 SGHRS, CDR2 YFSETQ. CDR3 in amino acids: CASSLVSRNTDTQYF. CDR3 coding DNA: TGCGCCAGCAGCTTGGTCTCGCGGAACACAGATACGCAGTATTTT.

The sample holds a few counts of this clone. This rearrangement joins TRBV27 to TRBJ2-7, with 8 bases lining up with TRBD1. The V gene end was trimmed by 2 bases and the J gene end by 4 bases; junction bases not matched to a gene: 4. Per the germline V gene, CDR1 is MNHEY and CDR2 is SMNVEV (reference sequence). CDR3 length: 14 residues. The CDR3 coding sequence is TGTGCCAGCAGTTTACGGGACAGGAGGTACGAGCAGTACTTC. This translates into CASSLRDRRYEQYF.

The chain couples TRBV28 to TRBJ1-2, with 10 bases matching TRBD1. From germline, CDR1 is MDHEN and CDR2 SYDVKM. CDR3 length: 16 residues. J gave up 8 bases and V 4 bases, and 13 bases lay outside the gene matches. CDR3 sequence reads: CASSYPGTGAQWGYTF. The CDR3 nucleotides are TGTGCCAGCAGTTACCCTGGGACAGGGGCTCAGTGGGGCTACACCTTC.

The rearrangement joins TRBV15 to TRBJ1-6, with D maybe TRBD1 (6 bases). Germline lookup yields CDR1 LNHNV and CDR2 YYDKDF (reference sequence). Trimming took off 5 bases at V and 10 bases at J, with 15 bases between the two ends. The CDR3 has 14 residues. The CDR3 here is CATSLGQRASPLHF. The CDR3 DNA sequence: TGTGCCACCAGCTTAGGACAGCGGGCATCACCCCTCCACTTT.

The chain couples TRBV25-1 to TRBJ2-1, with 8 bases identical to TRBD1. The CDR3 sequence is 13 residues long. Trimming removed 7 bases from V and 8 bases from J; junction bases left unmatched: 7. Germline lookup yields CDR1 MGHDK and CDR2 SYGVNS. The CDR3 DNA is TGTGCCAGCAACGCAGGGGGCCTGTATGAGCAGTTCTTC. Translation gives CASNAGGLYEQFF.

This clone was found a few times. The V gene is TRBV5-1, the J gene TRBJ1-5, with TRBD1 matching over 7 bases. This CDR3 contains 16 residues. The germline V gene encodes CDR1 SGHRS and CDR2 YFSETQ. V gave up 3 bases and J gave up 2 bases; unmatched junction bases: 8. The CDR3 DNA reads TGCGCCAGCAGCTGGGGATACAGGGGAGGCAATCAGCCCCAGCATTTT. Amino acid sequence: CASSWGYRGGNQPQHF. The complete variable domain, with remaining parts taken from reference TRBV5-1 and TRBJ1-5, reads KAGVTQTPRYLIKTRGQQVTLSCSPISGHRSVSWYQQTPGQGLQFLFEYFSETQRNKGNFPGRFSGRQFSNSRSEMNVSTLELGDSALYLCASSWGYRGGNQPQHFGDGTRLSIL.

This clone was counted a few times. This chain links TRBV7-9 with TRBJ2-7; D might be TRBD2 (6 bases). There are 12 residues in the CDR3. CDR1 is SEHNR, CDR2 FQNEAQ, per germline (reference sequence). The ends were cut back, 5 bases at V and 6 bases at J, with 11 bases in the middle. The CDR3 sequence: CASSPAGFEQYF. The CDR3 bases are TGTGCCAGCAGCCCCGCGGGGTTCGAGCAGTACTTC.

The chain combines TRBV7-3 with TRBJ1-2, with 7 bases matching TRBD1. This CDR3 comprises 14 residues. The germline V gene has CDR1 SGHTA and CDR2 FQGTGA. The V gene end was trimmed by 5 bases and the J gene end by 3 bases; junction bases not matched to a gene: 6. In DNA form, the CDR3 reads TGTGCCAGCAGCCCGAACAGGGGAGACTATGGCTACACCTTC. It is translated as CASSPNRGDYGYTF.